Shown below are 2 T cell receptor beta chains from a single sample sequenced in a study of shared clonotypes between healthy human individuals. This table comes from immunoSEQ multiplex PCR, and its TCRdb copy is limited to in-frame clones, with some not included. The sample consists of millions of clones, around nine tenths of them appearing once. The material sequenced was naive CD4+ T cells sorted from blood. The subset: CD45RA+ positively selected. The receptors here all came from a man in his late teens or twenties in good health.

This chain links TRBV28 with TRBJ1-2; 10 positions agree with TRBD1. Germline loops: CDR1 MDHEN, CDR2 SYDVKM. With 1 base clipped from V and 3 bases from J, the junction kept 2 bases outside the gene matches. The CDR3 is 15 residues long. CDR3 in DNA: TGTGCCAGCAGTTTATCTGGGACAGGGGACTATGGCTACACCTTC. Amino acids: CASSLSGTGDYGYTF.

With regard to this clone: Other DNA sequences within the sample encode an identical CDR3. This chain connects TRBV5-1 to TRBJ2-2, with 8 bases matching TRBD1. The germline CDR1 and CDR2 sequences are SGHRS and YFSETQ. The CDR3 contains 17 residues. With V trimmed by 0 bases and J by 1 base, 5 bases remained unmatched. The CDR3 reads CASSLARGRRNTGELFF. CDR3 sequence (DNA): TGCGCCAGCAGCTTGGCCAGGGGGCGCAGGAACACCGGGGAGCTGTTTTTT.